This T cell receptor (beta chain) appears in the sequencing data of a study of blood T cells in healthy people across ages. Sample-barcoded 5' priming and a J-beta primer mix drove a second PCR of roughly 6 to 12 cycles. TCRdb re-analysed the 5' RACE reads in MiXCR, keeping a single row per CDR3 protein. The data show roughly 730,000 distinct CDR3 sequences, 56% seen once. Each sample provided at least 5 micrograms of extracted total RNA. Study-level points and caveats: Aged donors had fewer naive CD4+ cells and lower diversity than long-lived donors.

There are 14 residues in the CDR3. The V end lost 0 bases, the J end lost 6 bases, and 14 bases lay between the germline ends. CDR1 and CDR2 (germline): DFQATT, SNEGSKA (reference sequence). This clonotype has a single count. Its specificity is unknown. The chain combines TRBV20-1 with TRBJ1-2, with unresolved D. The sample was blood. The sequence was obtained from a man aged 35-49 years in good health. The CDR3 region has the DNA TGCAGTGCTAGAGATCCTTTTAATTTGGATGGCTACACCTTC. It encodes CSARDPFNLDGYTF.